This T cell receptor (beta chain) emerged from a study of blood T cell repertoires in COVID-19. CDR1 and CDR2 (germline): MDHEN, SYDVKM. J gave up 0 bases and V 6 bases, and 7 bases lay outside the gene matches. This CDR3 comprises 16 residues. Method: immunoSEQ multiplex PCR; TCRdb's copy keeps in-frame clones and lacks some. This repertoire shows a few hundred thousand clones, roughly four fifths found once; its top ten account for roughly 3.6%. The TCR comes from a man in his forties or fifties who had recovered from COVID-19. Sequenced sample: PBMCs or T cells enriched from blood (not recorded which). The chain joins TRBV28 to TRBJ2-1, with 8 positions matching TRBD1. Here the CDR3 DNA reads TGTGCCAGCAGACTTCCTGGGACAGGCTCCTACAATGAGCAGTTCTTC. Its translation: CASRLPGTGSYNEQFF.